The 9 T cell receptor beta chains below all came from one sample that was sequenced in a study of STAT5B mutations in CD4+ large granular lymphocyte leukemia. This table comes from immunoSEQ multiplex PCR, and its TCRdb copy is limited to in-frame clones, with some not included. The sample yields 20,000 to 25,000 clones, 72% seen once. The sample taken for sequencing was CD4+ T cells from blood buffy coats. The receptors originated from a human donor in good health.

The chain carries TRBV7-3 and TRBJ2-2; D remains unclear. CDR1 and CDR2 from the germline V gene are SGHTA and FQGTGA. The length of the CDR3 is 12 residues. The V and J ends lost 5 bases and 0 bases respectively, with 1 base between them. CDR3 sequence reads: CASSTNTGELFF. CDR3 DNA sequence: TGTGCCAGCAGCACGAACACCGGGGAGCTGTTTTTT.

This chain uses TRBV6-5 with TRBJ1-2; perhaps TRBD1 as D (5 bases). Looked up from germline, CDR1 is MNHEY and CDR2 is SVGAGI. This CDR3 has 13 amino acids. Trimming took off 2 bases at V and 9 bases at J, with 13 bases between the two ends. The CDR3 DNA sequence: TGTGCCAGCAGTTACGAGCCAGGGCGCAGCTACACCTTC. Protein: CASSYEPGRSYTF.

The chain couples TRBV27 to TRBJ2-7; D is unclear. Germline V lookup: CDR1 MNHEY, CDR2 SMNVEV (reference sequence). V lost 5 bases, J lost 1 base, and 12 bases lay in between. This CDR3 region has 14 residues. The CDR3 loop reads CASSPQDGSYEQYF. DNA of the CDR3: TGTGCCAGCAGTCCCCAGGACGGTTCCTACGAGCAGTACTTC.

The chain carries TRBV7-2 and TRBJ2-5, with 16 nucleotides matching TRBD2. Germline V lookup: CDR1 SGHTA, CDR2 FQGNSA. The V gene end was trimmed by 4 bases and the J gene end by 9 bases; junction bases not matched to a gene: 11. This CDR3 is built from 17 residues. The CDR3 here is CASSYPGTSGGASAQYF. DNA of the CDR3: TGTGCCAGCAGCTACCCCGGGACTAGCGGGGGGGCTTCTGCCCAGTACTTC.

The V call is TRBV6-1, the J call TRBJ1-5; D remains ambiguous. Per germline, CDR1 MNHNS and CDR2 SASEGT. Deletions cut 5 bases from V and 5 bases from J, with 7 bases between. CDR3 length equals 12 residues. The CDR3 loop is CASSYGHQPQHF. The CDR3 bases are TGTGCCAGCAGTTATGGGCATCAGCCCCAGCATTTT.

The rearrangement links TRBV6-6 to TRBJ2-3, with TRBD1 matching over 7 bases. The germline V gene encodes CDR1 MNHNY and CDR2 SVGAGI (reference sequence). Germline trimming cut 1 base from V and 0 bases from J; bases unmatched to any gene: 1. CDR3 length: 15 residues. CDR3 amino acids: CASSYWDSSTDTQYF. The CDR3 DNA sequence: TGTGCCAGCAGTTACTGGGACAGTAGCACAGATACGCAGTATTTT.

This clone has more than one count but fewer than ten. The V and J genes are TRBV14 and TRBJ1-2; no definite D call. Germline V gives CDR1 SGHDN, CDR2 FVKESK. CDR3 size: 15 residues. Trimming cost V 2 bases and J 3 bases, with 13 bases left between them. The chain's CDR3 is CASSQWEGGYYGYTF. The CDR3 nucleotides read TGTGCCAGCAGCCAATGGGAAGGAGGGTACTATGGCTACACCTTC.

J is TRBJ2-7 and V is TRBV5-6; D ambiguous. Deletions cut 4 bases from V and 2 bases from J, with 10 bases between. The CDR3 extends over 13 amino acids. CDR1 SGHDT and CDR2 YYEEEE come from the germline V gene. Here the CDR3 DNA reads TGTGCCAGCAGCCCTGCGGAAGCCTACGAGCAGTACTTC. It translates to CASSPAEAYEQYF.

The chain combines TRBV7-2 with TRBJ2-3, with 10 bases lining up with TRBD2. J gave up 4 bases and V 5 bases, and 6 bases lay outside the gene matches. This CDR3 has 15 amino acids. CDR1 SGHTA and CDR2 FQGNSA come from the germline V gene. Here the CDR3 reads CASSLGLADADTQYF. CDR3 DNA: TGTGCCAGCAGCCTAGGACTAGCGGACGCAGATACGCAGTATTTT.